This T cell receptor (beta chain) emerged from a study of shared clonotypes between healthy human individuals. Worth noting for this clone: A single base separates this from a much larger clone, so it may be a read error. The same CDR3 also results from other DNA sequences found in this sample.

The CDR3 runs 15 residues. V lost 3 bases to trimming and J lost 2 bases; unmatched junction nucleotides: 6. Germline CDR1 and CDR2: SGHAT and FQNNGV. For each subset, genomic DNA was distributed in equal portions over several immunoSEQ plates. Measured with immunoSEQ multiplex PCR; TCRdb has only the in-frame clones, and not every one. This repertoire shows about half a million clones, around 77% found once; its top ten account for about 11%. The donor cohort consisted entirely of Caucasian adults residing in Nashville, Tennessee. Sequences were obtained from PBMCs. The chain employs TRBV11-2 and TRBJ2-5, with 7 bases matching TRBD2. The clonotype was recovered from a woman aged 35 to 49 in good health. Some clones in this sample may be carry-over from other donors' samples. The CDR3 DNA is TGTGCCAGCAGCTTTGGGCTAGCGGAACAAGAGACCCAGTACTTC. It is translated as CASSFGLAEQETQYF.